A single sample is the source of the 5 T cell receptor beta chains below, sequenced in a study of spatial heterogeneity in lung cancer. Indicated time point: blood at routine non-recurrence follow-up after resection. One entry per CDR3 protein, called by TCRdb with MiXCR from the 5' RACE reads. The top ten hold 9.4% of the sample, which has some 35,000 distinct CDR3 sequences, approximately 7.5% seen once. The sequencing used PBMCs, collected at follow-up. These receptors were collected from a male donor with early-stage non-small cell lung cancer.

This clonotype was counted many times. This chain joins TRBV5-6 and TRBJ1-1; TRBD1 might be the D (6 bases). CDR3 length: 15 amino acids. Per the germline V gene, CDR1 is SGHDT and CDR2 is YYEEEE. The V and J ends lost 2 bases and 4 bases respectively, with 15 bases between them. The CDR3 reads CASSLRRGFVTEAFF. DNA for the CDR3: TGTGCCAGCAGCTTACGCAGGGGTTTCGTCACTGAAGCTTTCTTT.

This clonotype was detected ten times or more. The chain carries TRBV9 and TRBJ2-1; the D call may be TRBD1 or TRBD2 (5 bases each). There are 16 residues in the CDR3. Looked up from germline, CDR1 is SGDLS and CDR2 is YYNGEE. Trimming stripped 0 bases from V and 2 bases from J, with 12 bases between. The CDR3 DNA reads as TGTGCCAGCAGCGTAGGGGGCTCGGGGCCCTACAATGAGCAGTTCTTC. Encoded protein: CASSVGGSGPYNEQFF.

Ten or more counts support this clonotype. This chain joins TRBV20-1 and TRBJ2-1, with a possible D match to TRBD2 (5 bases). Trimming removed 2 bases at V and 7 bases at J, with 12 bases between. The CDR3 sequence is 13 residues long. In germline, CDR1 is DFQATT, CDR2 SNEGSKA (reference sequence). The CDR3 region has the DNA TGCAGTGCTAGACGGGTTTCGGGGAATGAGCAGTTCTTC. This codes for CSARRVSGNEQFF.

This clonotype showed up many times. V usage is TRBV27 and J usage is TRBJ2-5; 11 nucleotides line up with TRBD2. Germline loops: CDR1 MNHEY, CDR2 SMNVEV (reference sequence). The CDR3 runs to 16 residues. V lost 6 bases to trimming and J lost 1 base; unmatched junction nucleotides: 7. The CDR3 bases are TGTGCCAGCAGCTCACTAGCGGGGGACATCCAAGAGACCCAGTACTTC. This translates into CASSSLAGDIQETQYF.

The J gene is TRBJ1-5, the V gene TRBV12-5; D gene unclear. The CDR3 totals 12 residues. With 9 bases removed from V and 5 bases from J, the gap between germline ends came to 11 bases. In germline, CDR1 is LGHNT, CDR2 FRNRAP. The CDR3 bases are TGTGCTAGCGGGGTTAGAGATCAGCCCCAGCATTTT. It codes for CASGVRDQPQHF.